This entry is about one T cell receptor (beta chain). No antigen is known for it. This sample was included in a study of PD-1 blockade in classical Hodgkin lymphoma. The overall study: Patients were given intravenous nivolumab, 3 mg/kg, every 2 weeks. General study points: Compared with baseline, CD4+ but not CD8+ TCR diversity had risen significantly by C4D1. Undefined causes, possibly disease activity or prior therapy, underlie the repertoire differences. At baseline, newly diagnosed patients reportedly showed less TCR diversity than healthy donors.

Profiled with immunoSEQ multiplex PCR; TCRdb holds only in-frame clones, not every one. The profile shows about 53,000 clones, roughly 80% of them singletons. Trimming removed 8 bases at V and 4 bases at J, with 12 bases between. This CDR3 has 13 amino acids. The germline gives CDR1 SNHLY, CDR2 FYNNEI. All trial patients relapsed after autologous stem cell transplantation. This material consisted of peripheral blood mononuclear cells (PBMCs), taken at baseline. The chain carries TRBV2 and TRBJ2-1; TRBD2 might be the D (5 bases). This clonotype originated in a human donor with classical Hodgkin lymphoma. The CDR3 coding sequence is TGTGCCAGCCCAGGTCGGGATTACAATGAGCAGTTCTTC. Amino acids: CASPGRDYNEQFF.